Listed here is a single T cell receptor beta chain. This entry belongs to a study of cytomegalovirus exposure and HLA in healthy donors. This table comes from immunoSEQ multiplex PCR, and its TCRdb copy is limited to in-frame clones, with some not included. The table has 90,000 to 120,000 clones, approximately 85% seen once. This TCR derives from a young woman in good health and CMV-seronegative. What was sequenced was PBMCs.

The CDR3 protein is CAISDSNRVYNSPLHF. Written as DNA, the CDR3 is TGTGCCATCTCGGACTCTAATAGGGTCTATAATTCACCCCTCCACTTT. This sequence joins TRBV2 and TRBJ1-6; D unresolved. CDR1 SNHLY and CDR2 FYNNEI come from the germline V gene. Deletions cut 10 bases from V and 3 bases from J, with 19 bases between. The CDR3 has 16 residues. Full variable domain (remainder filled in from reference TRBV2 and TRBJ1-6): EPEVTQTPSHQVTQMGQEVILRCVPISNHLYFYWYRQILGQKVEFLVSFYNNEISEKSEIFDDQFSVERPDGSNFTLKIRSTKLEDSAMYFCAISDSNRVYNSPLHFGNGTRLTVT.